This T cell receptor beta chain emerged from a study of low-dose radiotherapy and immunotherapy resistance in tumors. Looking at the study overall: Each fraction for Cohort 1 was 0.5 Gy, given every 2 weeks, and the total came to 6.5 Gy.

Time point specified: before trial treatment. Treatment combined nivolumab, ipilimumab, aspirin, low-dose cyclophosphamide and low-dose radiotherapy in a dose-escalation trial. V was clipped by 5 bases and J by 1 base, with 9 bases between them. The CDR3 has 13 residues. Germline assignment: CDR1 SGHDT and CDR2 YYEEEE. With TRAV- and TRBV-specific primers, first-strand cDNA was made, covering the alpha and beta chains. It was with a constant-region primer and a V-primer adapter that TCRs were amplified over approximately 20 PCR cycles. Isolated mRNA was amplified by in vitro transcription. TCRdb reprocessed the reads with MiXCR, giving one entry per CDR3 protein. Of under 90,000 distinct CDR3 sequences detected, roughly a sixth appear once; the ten largest clones hold about 2.8%. In its sample, this clonotype was seen many times.

The input for sequencing was PBMCs, taken before treatment. This TCR was recovered from a male donor with prostate cancer. The chain carries TRBV5-6 and TRBJ2-5; tentative D call: TRBD2 (5 bases). CDR3 residues: CASRTRFQETQYF. The CDR3, as DNA: TGTGCCAGCAGAACTAGGTTCCAAGAGACCCAGTACTTC.